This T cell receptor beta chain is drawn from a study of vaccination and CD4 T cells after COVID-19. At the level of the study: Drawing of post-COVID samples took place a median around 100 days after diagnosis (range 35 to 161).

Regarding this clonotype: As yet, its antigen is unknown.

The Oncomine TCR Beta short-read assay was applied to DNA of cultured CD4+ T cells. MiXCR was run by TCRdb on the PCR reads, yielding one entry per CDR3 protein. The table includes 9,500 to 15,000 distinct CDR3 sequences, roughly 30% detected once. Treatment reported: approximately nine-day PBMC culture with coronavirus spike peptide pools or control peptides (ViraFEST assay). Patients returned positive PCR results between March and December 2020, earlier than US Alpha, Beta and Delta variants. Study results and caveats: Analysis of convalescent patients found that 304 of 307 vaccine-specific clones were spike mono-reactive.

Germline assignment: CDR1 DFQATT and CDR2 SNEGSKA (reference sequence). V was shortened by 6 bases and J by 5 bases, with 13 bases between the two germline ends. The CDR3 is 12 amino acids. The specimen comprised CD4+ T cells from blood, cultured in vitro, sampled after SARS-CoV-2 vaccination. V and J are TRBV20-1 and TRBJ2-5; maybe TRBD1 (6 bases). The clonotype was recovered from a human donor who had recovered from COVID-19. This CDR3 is CSARTAWETQYF. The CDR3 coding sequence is TGCAGTGCGCGGACAGCGTGGGAGACCCAGTACTTC.